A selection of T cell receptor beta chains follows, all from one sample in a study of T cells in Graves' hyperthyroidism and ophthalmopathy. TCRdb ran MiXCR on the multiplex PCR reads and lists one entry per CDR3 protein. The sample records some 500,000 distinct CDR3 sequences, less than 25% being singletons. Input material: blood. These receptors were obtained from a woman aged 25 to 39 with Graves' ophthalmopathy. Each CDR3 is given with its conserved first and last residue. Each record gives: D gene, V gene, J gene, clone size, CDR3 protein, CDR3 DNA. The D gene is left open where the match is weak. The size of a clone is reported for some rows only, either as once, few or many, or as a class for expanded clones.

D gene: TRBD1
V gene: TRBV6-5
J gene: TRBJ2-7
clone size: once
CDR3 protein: CASSNSGQGLHEQYF
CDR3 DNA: TGTGCCAGCAGTAATTCGGGACAGGGGCTCCACGAGCAGTACTTC

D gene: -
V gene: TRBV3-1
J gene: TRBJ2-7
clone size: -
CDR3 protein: CASSSYRKEQYF
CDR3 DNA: TGTGCCAGCAGCTCTTACAGAAAAGAGCAGTACTTC

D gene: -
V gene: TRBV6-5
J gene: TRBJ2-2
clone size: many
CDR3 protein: CAVTGQQYTGELFF
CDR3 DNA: TGTGCCGTCACCGGACAGCAATATACCGGGGAGCTGTTTTTT

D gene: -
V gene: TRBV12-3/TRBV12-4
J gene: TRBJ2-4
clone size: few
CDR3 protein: CASTVDGSNIQYF
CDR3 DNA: TGTGCCAGCACGGTTGACGGATCAAACATTCAGTACTTC

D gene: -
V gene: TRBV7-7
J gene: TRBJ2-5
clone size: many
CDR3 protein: CASSLDQGETQYF
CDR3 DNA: TGTGCTAGCAGCTTAGATCAGGGGGAGACCCAGTACTTC

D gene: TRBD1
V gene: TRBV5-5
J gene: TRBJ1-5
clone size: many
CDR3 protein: CASSLDRDNQPQHF
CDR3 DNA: TGTGCCAGCAGCCTCGACAGGGACAATCAGCCCCAGCATTTT

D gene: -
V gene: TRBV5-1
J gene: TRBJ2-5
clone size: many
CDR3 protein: CASSLLSLRETQYF
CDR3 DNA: TGCGCCAGCAGCTTGTTGTCATTGCGAGAGACCCAGTACTTC

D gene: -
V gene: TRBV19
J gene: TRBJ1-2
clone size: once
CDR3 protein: CASNRPGYDYGYTF
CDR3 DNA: TGTGCCAGTAATCGACCAGGGTACGACTATGGCTACACCTTC

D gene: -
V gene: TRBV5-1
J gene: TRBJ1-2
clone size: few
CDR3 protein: CASSRADDGYTF
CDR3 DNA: TGCGCCAGCAGTAGGGCAGATGATGGCTACACCTTC

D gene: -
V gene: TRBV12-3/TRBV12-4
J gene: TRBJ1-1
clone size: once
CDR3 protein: CASKLTVSVEAFF
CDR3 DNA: TGTGCCAGCAAACTGACAGTTTCGGTTGAAGCTTTCTTT

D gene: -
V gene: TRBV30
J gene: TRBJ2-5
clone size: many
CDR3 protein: CAWSLISETQYF
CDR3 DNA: TGTGCCTGGAGTCTCATCTCGGAGACCCAGTACTTC

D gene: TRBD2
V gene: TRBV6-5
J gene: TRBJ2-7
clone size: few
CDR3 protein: CASSYGAGAGEQYF
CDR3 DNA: TGTGCCAGCAGTTACGGCGCGGGAGCGGGGGAGCAGTACTTC

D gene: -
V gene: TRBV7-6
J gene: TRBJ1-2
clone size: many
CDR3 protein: CASSLTGRTIYGYTF
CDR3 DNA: TGTGCCAGCAGCCTTACAGGCCGAACCATCTATGGCTACACCTTC

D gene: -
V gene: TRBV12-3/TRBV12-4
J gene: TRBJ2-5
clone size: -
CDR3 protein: CASSFLRETQYF
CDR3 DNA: TGTGCCAGCAGTTTCTTACGCGAGACCCAGTACTTC

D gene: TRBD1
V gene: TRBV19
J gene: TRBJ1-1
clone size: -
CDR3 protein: CASSIGTGTGGLNTEAFF
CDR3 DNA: TGTGCCAGTAGTATAGGAACCGGGACAGGGGGCTTGAACACTGAAGCTTTCTTT

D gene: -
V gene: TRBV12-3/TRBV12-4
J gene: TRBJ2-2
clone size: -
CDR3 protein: CASSNRQENTGELFF
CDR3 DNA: TGTGCCAGCAGCAACCGACAGGAAAACACCGGGGAGCTGTTTTTT

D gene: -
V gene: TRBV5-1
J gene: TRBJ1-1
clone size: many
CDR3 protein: CASSLGHEWAEAFF
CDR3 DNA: TGCGCCAGCAGCTTGGGACACGAGTGGGCTGAAGCTTTCTTT

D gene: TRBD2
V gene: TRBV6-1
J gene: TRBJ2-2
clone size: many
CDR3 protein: CASSPSSGGGPGELFF
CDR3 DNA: TGTGCCAGCAGTCCCTCTAGCGGGGGAGGTCCCGGGGAGCTGTTTTTT

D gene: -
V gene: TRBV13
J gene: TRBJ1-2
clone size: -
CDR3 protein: CASSADRRGGYTF
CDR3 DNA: TGTGCCAGCAGCGCCGACAGGCGGGGTGGCTACACCTTC

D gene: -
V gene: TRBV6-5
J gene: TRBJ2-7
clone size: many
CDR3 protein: CASSPQGAEQYF
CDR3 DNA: TGTGCCAGCAGCCCACAGGGCGCCGAGCAGTACTTC

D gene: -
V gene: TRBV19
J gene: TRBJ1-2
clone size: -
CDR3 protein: CASSMAGYNYGYTF
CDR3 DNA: TGTGCCAGTAGTATGGCCGGGTATAACTATGGCTACACCTTC

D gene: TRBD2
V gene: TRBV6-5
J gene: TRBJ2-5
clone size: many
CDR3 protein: CASSSRTSGGKETQYF
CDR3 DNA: TGTGCCAGCAGTTCCAGGACTAGCGGGGGAAAAGAGACCCAGTACTTC

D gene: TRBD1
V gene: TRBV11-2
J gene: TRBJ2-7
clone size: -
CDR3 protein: CACSDPGGYSYEQYF
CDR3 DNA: TGTGCCTGCTCCGATCCAGGGGGATACTCCTACGAGCAGTACTTC

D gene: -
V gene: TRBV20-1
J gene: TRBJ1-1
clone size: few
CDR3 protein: CSATMGARNTEAFF
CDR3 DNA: TGCAGTGCCACCATGGGGGCCCGGAACACTGAAGCTTTCTTT

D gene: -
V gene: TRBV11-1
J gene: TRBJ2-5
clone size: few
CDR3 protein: CASRGTLLAGFETQYF
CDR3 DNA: TGTGCCAGCCGGGGGACTCTCCTCGCGGGGTTCGAGACCCAGTACTTC

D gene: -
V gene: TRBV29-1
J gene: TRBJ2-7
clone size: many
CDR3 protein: CSVGSRGPYEQYF
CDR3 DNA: TGCAGCGTTGGAAGCAGGGGCCCCTACGAGCAGTACTTC

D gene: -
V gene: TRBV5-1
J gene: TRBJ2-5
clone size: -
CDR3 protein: CASSPRPGETQYF
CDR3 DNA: TGCGCCAGCAGCCCACGGCCCGGGGAGACCCAGTACTTC

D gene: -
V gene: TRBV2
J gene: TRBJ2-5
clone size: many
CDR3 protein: CASSAGETQYF
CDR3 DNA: TGTGCCAGCAGTGCGGGGGAGACCCAGTACTTC

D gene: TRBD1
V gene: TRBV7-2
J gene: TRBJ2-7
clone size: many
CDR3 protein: CASSSSGRDRGAFEQYF
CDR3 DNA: TGTGCCAGCAGCTCTAGCGGCCGGGACAGGGGCGCGTTCGAGCAGTACTTC

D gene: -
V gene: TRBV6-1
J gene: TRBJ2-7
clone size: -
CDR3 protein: CASSEAPGRIYEQYF
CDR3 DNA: TGTGCCAGCAGTGAAGCTCCAGGGCGAATCTACGAGCAGTACTTC

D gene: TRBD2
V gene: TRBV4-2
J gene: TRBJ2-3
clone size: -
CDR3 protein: CASSPQRGGRGDTQYF
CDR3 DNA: TGTGCCAGCAGCCCCCAGCGGGGGGGAAGGGGAGATACGCAGTATTTT

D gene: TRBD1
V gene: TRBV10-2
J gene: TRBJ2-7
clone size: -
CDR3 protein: CASKGALSYEQYF
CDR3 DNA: TGCGCCAGCAAGGGGGCCCTCTCCTACGAGCAGTACTTC

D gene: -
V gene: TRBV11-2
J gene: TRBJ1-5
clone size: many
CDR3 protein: CASSLEAGGNQPQHF
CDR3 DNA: TGTGCCAGCAGCTTAGAGGCGGGGGGTAACCAGCCCCAGCATTTT

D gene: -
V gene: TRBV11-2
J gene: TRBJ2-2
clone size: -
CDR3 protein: CASSSSPTYRRDTGELFF
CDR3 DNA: TGTGCCAGCAGCTCCTCCCCTACTTACCGGCGAGACACCGGGGAGCTGTTTTTT

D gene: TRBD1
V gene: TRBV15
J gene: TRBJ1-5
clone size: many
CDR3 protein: CATSRGGGRGANQPQHF
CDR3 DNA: TGTGCCACCAGCAGAGGAGGGGGCAGGGGGGCCAATCAGCCCCAGCATTTT

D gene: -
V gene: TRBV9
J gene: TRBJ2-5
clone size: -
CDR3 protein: CASSVTGLRGETQYF
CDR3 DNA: TGTGCCAGCAGCGTTACAGGCCTCCGGGGAGAGACCCAGTACTTC

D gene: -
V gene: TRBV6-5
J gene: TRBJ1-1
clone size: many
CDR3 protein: CASIRVNTEAFF
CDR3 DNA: TGTGCCAGCATAAGGGTAAACACTGAAGCTTTCTTT

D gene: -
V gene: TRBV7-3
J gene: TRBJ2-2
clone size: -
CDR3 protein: CASSLTSLSGELFF
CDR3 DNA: TGTGCCAGCAGCTTGACTTCGCTTTCCGGGGAGCTGTTTTTT

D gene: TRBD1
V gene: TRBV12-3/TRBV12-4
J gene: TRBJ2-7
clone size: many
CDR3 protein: CASSFGSGTGGYEQYF
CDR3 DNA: TGTGCCAGCAGTTTCGGCTCCGGGACAGGGGGCTACGAGCAGTACTTC

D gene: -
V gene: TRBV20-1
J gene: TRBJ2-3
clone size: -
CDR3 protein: CSEGGPRTDTQYF
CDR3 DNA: TGCAGTGAGGGGGGGCCTCGCACAGATACGCAGTATTTT

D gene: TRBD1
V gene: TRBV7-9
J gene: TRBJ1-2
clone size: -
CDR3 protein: CASSVGGVSYGYTF
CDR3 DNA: TGTGCCAGCAGTGTAGGGGGCGTTTCCTATGGCTACACCTTC

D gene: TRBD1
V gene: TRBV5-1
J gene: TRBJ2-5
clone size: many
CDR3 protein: CASSAMPGQEETQYF
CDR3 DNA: TGCGCCAGCAGCGCGATGCCGGGACAGGAAGAGACCCAGTACTTC

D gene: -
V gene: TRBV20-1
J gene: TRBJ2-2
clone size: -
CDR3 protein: CSARDWGRGNTGELFF
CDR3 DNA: TGCAGTGCTAGAGATTGGGGCAGGGGGAACACCGGGGAGCTGTTTTTT

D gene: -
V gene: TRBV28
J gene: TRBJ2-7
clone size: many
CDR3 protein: CASGPRVPNYEQYF
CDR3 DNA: TGTGCCAGCGGCCCAAGGGTTCCCAACTACGAGCAGTACTTC

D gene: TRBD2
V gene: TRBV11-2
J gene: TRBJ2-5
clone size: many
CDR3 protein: CASSIGGLAGRATQYF
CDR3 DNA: TGTGCCAGCAGCATAGGAGGACTAGCGGGGCGTGCGACCCAGTACTTC

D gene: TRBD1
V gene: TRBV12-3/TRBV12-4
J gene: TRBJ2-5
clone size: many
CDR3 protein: CASADRGRGTQYF
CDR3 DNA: TGTGCCAGCGCGGACAGGGGACGTGGGACCCAGTACTTC

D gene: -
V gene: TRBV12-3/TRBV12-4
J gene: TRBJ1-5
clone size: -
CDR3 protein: CASSLAGGMKPQHF
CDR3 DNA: TGTGCCAGCAGTTTAGCAGGGGGTATGAAGCCCCAGCATTTT

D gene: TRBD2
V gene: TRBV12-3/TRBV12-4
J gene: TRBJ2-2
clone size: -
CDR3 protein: CASSLVLAGGPNTGELFF
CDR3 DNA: TGTGCCAGCAGTTTAGTTCTAGCGGGGGGACCGAACACCGGGGAGCTGTTTTTT

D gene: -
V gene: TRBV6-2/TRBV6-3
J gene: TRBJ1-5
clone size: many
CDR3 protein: CASSYVGSQPQHF
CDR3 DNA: TGTGCCAGCAGTTACGTGGGGAGTCAGCCCCAGCATTTT

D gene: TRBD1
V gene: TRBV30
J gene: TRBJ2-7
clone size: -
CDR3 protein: CAWMTVHLRTGSYEQYF
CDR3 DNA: TGTGCCTGGATGACGGTGCATCTTAGGACAGGGTCCTACGAGCAGTACTTC

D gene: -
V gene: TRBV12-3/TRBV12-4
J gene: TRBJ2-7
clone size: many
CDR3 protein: CASSLGGRIYEQYF
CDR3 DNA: TGTGCCAGCAGCTTGGGCGGGCGGATCTACGAGCAGTACTTC

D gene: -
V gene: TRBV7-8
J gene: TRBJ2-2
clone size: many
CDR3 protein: CASTWGEVNTGELFF
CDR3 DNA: TGTGCCAGCACCTGGGGGGAGGTGAACACCGGGGAGCTGTTTTTT

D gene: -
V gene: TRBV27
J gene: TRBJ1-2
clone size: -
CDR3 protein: CASTGDRYGYTF
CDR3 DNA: TGTGCCAGCACCGGGGACCGCTATGGCTACACCTTC

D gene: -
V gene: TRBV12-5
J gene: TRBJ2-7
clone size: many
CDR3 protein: CASGWNIGVLDEQYF
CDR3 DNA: TGTGCTAGTGGTTGGAATATAGGAGTGTTAGACGAGCAGTACTTC

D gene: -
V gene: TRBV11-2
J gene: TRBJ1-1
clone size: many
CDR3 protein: CASSATDLGTEAFF
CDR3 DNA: TGTGCCAGCAGCGCGACAGACCTGGGAACTGAAGCTTTCTTT